Below, 28 T cell receptor beta chains from the same sample are listed, as sequenced in a study of shared clonotypes between healthy human individuals. The method was immunoSEQ multiplex PCR; TCRdb's version includes in-frame clones alone and lacks a portion of them. The sample contains about 580,000 clones, 95% to 98% of which appear only once. Terminally differentiated effector memory CD45RA+ cells were excluded by CCR7 positive selection of CD45RO-negative cells. Sequencing was done on a sample of naive CD8+ T cells sorted from blood. The source of these receptors is a man aged 30 to 45 in good health.

The chain uses TRBV5-4 and TRBJ1-1, with TRBD1 as a possible D gene (6 bases). With 3 bases removed from V and 4 bases from J, the gap between germline ends came to 28 bases. This CDR3 comprises 19 residues. The germline V gene encodes CDR1 SGHNT and CDR2 YYREEE (reference sequence). CDR3: CASSWGPIGSGGVFTEAFF. The CDR3, as DNA: TGTGCCAGCAGCTGGGGGCCGATTGGTTCTGGGGGCGTATTCACTGAAGCTTTCTTT.

The gene calls are TRBV12-5 and TRBJ2-3; 8 bases are shared with TRBD1. Germline loops: CDR1 LGHNT, CDR2 FRNRAP. Trimming took 5 bases from V and 4 from J; bases not matched to a gene: 2. CDR3 length equals 13 residues. The CDR3 sequence is CASGPGGSDTQYF. The CDR3 DNA reads as TGTGCTAGTGGTCCAGGGGGCTCAGATACGCAGTATTTT.

The genes are TRBV27 and TRBJ1-2, with D possibly being TRBD1 (6 bases). The CDR3 length is 14 residues. V was shortened by 5 bases and J by 2 bases, with 12 bases between the two germline ends. Per the germline V gene, CDR1 is MNHEY and CDR2 is SMNVEV (reference sequence). The CDR3 DNA reads as TGTGCCAGCAGTCCCCGGACAGCGAACTATGGCTACACCTTC. It is translated as CASSPRTANYGYTF.

V is TRBV6-5 and J is TRBJ2-2, with a weak D call TRBD1 (6 bases). Germline V gene sequence: CDR1 MNHEY, CDR2 SVGAGI. The CDR3 is 16 residues long. The ends were cut back, 0 bases at V and 6 bases at J, with 14 bases in the middle. CDR3 loop: CASSYSDRLRAGELFF. CDR3 DNA: TGTGCCAGCAGTTACTCGGACAGACTAAGGGCCGGGGAGCTGTTTTTT.

This clone was counted once. V gene TRBV4-1 combines with J gene TRBJ2-7; D may match TRBD1 or TRBD2 (5 bases each). CDR1 and CDR2 (germline): MGHRA, YSYEKL. This CDR3 contains 14 residues. Trimming left V 5 bases short and J 2 bases short, with 13 bases between. This CDR3 is CASSIRDATYEQYF. CDR3 in DNA: TGCGCCAGCAGCATAAGGGACGCCACCTACGAGCAGTACTTC.

This clone was observed once. The rearrangement links TRBV7-9 to TRBJ2-7; TRBD2 is a possible D gene (5 bases). The CDR3 has 14 residues. V was pared by 3 bases and J by 2 bases, with 11 bases between. Germline V CDR1 and CDR2: SEHNR, FQNEAQ (reference sequence). In nucleotides, the CDR3 is TGTGCCAGCAGCTTTTCTCTAGCCCCCTACGAGCAGTACTTC. This codes for CASSFSLAPYEQYF.

The V and J genes are TRBV21-1 and TRBJ2-7; the D segment call TRBD1 is taken from the table without a DNA check. TRBV21-1 is annotated as a pseudogene. This CDR3 region has 17 residues. Here the CDR3 DNA reads TGTGCCAGCAGTCCCGCAGGGGGACAGGGACTCTCCTACGAGCAGTACTTC. It encodes CASSPAGGQGLSYEQYF.

About this clone itself: Other nucleotide sequences from this sample produce the same CDR3. The CDR3 region has the DNA TGTGCCAGCAGCCCTAGTGGTTACGAGCAGTACTTC. Its protein is CASSPSGYEQYF. The rearrangement joins TRBV11-2 to TRBJ2-7; D not certain. Trimming pared 5 bases from V and 4 bases from J, leaving 9 bases between. This CDR3 is built from 12 residues. Germline loops: CDR1 SGHAT, CDR2 FQNNGV.

V and J are TRBV29-1 and TRBJ2-1, with 7 bases lining up with TRBD1. The V gene's germline CDR1 is SQVTM and CDR2 ANQGSEA. This CDR3 spans 15 amino acids. With 5 bases clipped from V and 2 bases from J, the junction kept 9 bases outside the gene matches. The chain's CDR3 is CSVLRTGETYNEQFF. CDR3 nucleotides: TGCAGCGTTCTTCGGACAGGAGAGACCTACAATGAGCAGTTCTTC.

The chain uses TRBV4-3 and TRBJ2-2; no firm D call. The CDR3 totals 13 residues. V was cut by 5 bases and J by 9 bases, with 13 bases left in between. CDR1 LGHNA and CDR2 YSLEER come from the germline V gene. CDR3 amino acids: CASSSANGWELFF. Here the CDR3 DNA reads TGCGCCAGCAGCTCCGCGAACGGGTGGGAGCTGTTTTTT.

V is TRBV5-6 and J is TRBJ2-7; TRBD2 is a possible D gene (5 bases). There are 14 residues in the CDR3. V lost 4 bases to trimming and J lost 3 bases, with 14 bases between them. Germline CDR1 SGHDT, CDR2 YYEEEE. The CDR3 coding sequence is TGTGCCAGCAGCCTGGGAGCGTTCAACTACGAGCAGTACTTC. Its translation is CASSLGAFNYEQYF. Variable domain in full (rest from reference TRBV5-6 and TRBJ2-7): DAGVTQSPTHLIKTRGQQVTLRCSPKSGHDTVSWYQQALGQGPQFIFQYYEEEERQRGNFPDRFSGHQFPNYSSELNVNALLLGDSALYLCASSLGAFNYEQYFGPGTRLTVT.

This chain joins TRBV5-1 and TRBJ2-1, with D tentatively TRBD1 (5 bases). V lost 4 bases and J 5 bases, leaving 16 bases between the germline ends. This CDR3 has 15 residues. Per the germline V gene, CDR1 is SGHRS and CDR2 is YFSETQ. CDR3 in DNA: TGCGCCAGCAGCCCGACAGCTTTTCCTGACAATGAGCAGTTCTTC. Amino acids: CASSPTAFPDNEQFF.

This chain connects TRBV7-2 to TRBJ2-5; D unresolved. The CDR3 spans 15 residues. CDR1 and CDR2 from the germline V gene are SGHTA and FQGNSA. The ends were cut back, 0 bases at V and 5 bases at J, with 13 bases in the middle. The CDR3 region is CASSLAYQEVETQYF. The CDR3 nucleotides are TGTGCCAGCAGCTTAGCGTATCAAGAGGTGGAGACCCAGTACTTC.

The chain links TRBV10-2 to TRBJ2-7; TRBD1 is a possible D gene (6 bases). The germline V gene has CDR1 WSHSY and CDR2 SAAADI. V was pared by 4 bases and J by 3 bases, with 10 bases between. The CDR3 runs 13 residues. The CDR3, as DNA: TGCGCCAGCAGTGTTGGGACACACTACGAGCAGTACTTC. It yields the protein CASSVGTHYEQYF.

The chain couples TRBV7-2 to TRBJ1-2; D unresolved. This CDR3 has 13 residues. The germline gives CDR1 SGHTA, CDR2 FQGNSA. V was clipped by 1 base and J by 4 bases, with 7 bases between them. As DNA, the CDR3 is TGTGCCAGCAGCTTAGGGGCAGCCTATGGCTACACCTTC. Translated, it gives CASSLGAAYGYTF.

The chain joins TRBV29-1 to TRBJ2-1; D unresolved. Trimming removed 3 bases from V and 5 bases from J, with 5 bases in between. CDR3 size: 11 residues. Germline-derived CDR1 and CDR2 are SQVTM and ANQGSEA. The CDR3 DNA sequence: TGCAGCGTTGACCGGAACAATGAGCAGTTCTTC. Translating it yields CSVDRNNEQFF.

CDR3 DNA: TGTGCCAGCAGCCTGACTAGCGGGAGTTTGGGATGGAGCGAGCAGTACTTC. Protein: CASSLTSGSLGWSEQYF. V gene TRBV7-6 combines with J gene TRBJ2-7, with TRBD2 matching over 12 bases. The CDR3 extends over 17 amino acids. J was trimmed by 6 bases and V by 5 bases; bases with no gene match: 14. Germline loops: CDR1 SGHVS, CDR2 FNYEAQ.

The V call is TRBV7-9, the J call TRBJ1-4; 7 positions match TRBD1. CDR1 is SEHNR and CDR2 is FQNEAQ in the germline V gene (reference sequence). V was pared by 4 bases and J by 3 bases, with 2 bases of the junction left unmatched. The CDR3 has 14 amino acids. CDR3 bases: TGTGCCAGCAGCTCGGGACAGCCTAATGAAAAACTGTTTTTT. This gives the protein CASSSGQPNEKLFF.

The chain recombines TRBV18 with TRBJ2-1, with D hard to call. V shed 6 bases and J shed 7 bases, with 13 bases lying between them. Germline lookup yields CDR1 KGHSH and CDR2 LQKENI. CDR3 length equals 13 residues. CDR3 coding DNA: TGTGCCAGCTCCCCTCTTACGTATAATGAGCAGTTCTTC. Its translation is CASSPLTYNEQFF.

This sequence joins TRBV9 and TRBJ2-1; a possible D gene is TRBD2 (6 bases). Germline loops: CDR1 SGDLS, CDR2 YYNGEE. The V end lost 3 bases, the J end lost 10 bases, and 11 bases lay between the germline ends. This CDR3 region has 12 residues. CDR3 sequence: CASSGPGAEQFF. CDR3 sequence (DNA): TGTGCCAGCAGCGGACCGGGAGCCGAGCAGTTCTTC.

The gene calls are TRBV9 and TRBJ2-3; D may be TRBD2 (5 bases). The CDR3 has 15 amino acids. Germline values: CDR1 SGDLS, CDR2 YYNGEE. V dropped 0 bases and J dropped 0 bases, with 8 bases sitting between them. CDR3 DNA sequence: TGTGCCAGCAGCGTAGGAGGGTTTAGCACAGATACGCAGTATTTT. Translation: CASSVGGFSTDTQYF.

The genes are TRBV7-2 and TRBJ2-7; 7 bases are shared with TRBD2. V lost 5 bases to trimming and J lost 4 bases; unmatched junction nucleotides: 11. Germline lookup yields CDR1 SGHTA and CDR2 FQGNSA. The CDR3 is 15 amino acids. CDR3 coding DNA: TGTGCCAGCAGCCTTGCTTGGGGGGGTCAATACGAGCAGTACTTC. It specifies CASSLAWGGQYEQYF. Supplemented by reference TRBV7-2 and TRBJ2-7, the full variable domain reads GAGVSQSPSNKVTEKGKDVELRCDPISGHTALYWYRQSLGQGLEFLIYFQGNSAPDKSGLPSDRFSAERTGGSVSTLTIQRTQQEDSAVYLCASSLAWGGQYEQYFGPGTRLTVT.

The J gene is TRBJ2-2, the V gene TRBV30; the D is unclear. Germline V gene lookup returns CDR1 GTSNPN and CDR2 SVGIG (reference sequence). The CDR3 is 12 residues long. The V and J ends lost 0 bases and 7 bases respectively, with 6 bases between them. CDR3 residues: CAWSVLSGELFF. The DNA of the CDR3 is TGTGCCTGGAGTGTACTTAGCGGGGAGCTGTTTTTT.

The gene calls are TRBV5-1 and TRBJ2-7, with D hard to call. V lost 2 bases to trimming and J lost 0 bases, with 6 bases between them. There are 13 residues in the CDR3. Germline CDR1 and CDR2: SGHRS and YFSETQ. CDR3 in amino acids: CASSFESSYEQYF. The CDR3 DNA follows: TGCGCCAGCAGCTTTGAGAGCTCCTACGAGCAGTACTTC. Variable domain in full (rest from reference TRBV5-1 and TRBJ2-7): KAGVTQTPRYLIKTRGQQVTLSCSPISGHRSVSWYQQTPGQGLQFLFEYFSETQRNKGNFPGRFSGRQFSNSRSEMNVSTLELGDSALYLCASSFESSYEQYFGPGTRLTVT.

The V call is TRBV28, the J call TRBJ1-2; D not resolved. The CDR3 sequence is 11 residues long. The V end lost 6 bases, the J end lost 3 bases, and 5 bases lay between the germline ends. CDR1 and CDR2 (germline): MDHEN, SYDVKM. This chain's CDR3 is CASSGDYGYTF. The DNA of the CDR3 is TGTGCCAGCAGCGGGGACTATGGCTACACCTTC.

The chain employs TRBV6-9 and TRBJ2-6; D call uncertain. V lost 7 bases and J 0 bases, leaving 10 bases between the germline ends. The germline V gene encodes CDR1 MNHGY and CDR2 SVAAGI. The CDR3 length is 15 residues. The CDR3 region is CASNLQSSGANVLTF. The CDR3 region has the DNA TGTGCCAGCAACCTTCAAAGCTCTGGGGCCAACGTCCTGACTTTC.

The rearrangement joins TRBV27 to TRBJ2-5; D gene ambiguous. V gave up 6 bases and J gave up 2 bases, with 7 bases separating them. CDR1 is MNHEY and CDR2 is SMNVEV in the germline V gene (reference sequence). This CDR3 comprises 12 residues. For the CDR3, the DNA is TGTGCCAGCAGGGGGTGGCAAGAGACCCAGTACTTC. This codes for CASRGWQETQYF.

This chain uses TRBV13 with TRBJ2-7, with D possibly TRBD2 on 5 matching bases. The CDR3 has 16 amino acids. The germline V gene has CDR1 PRHDT and CDR2 FYEKMQ (reference sequence). V lost 1 base to trimming and J lost 6 bases, with 19 bases between them. The DNA for the CDR3 is TGTGCCAGCAGCTTAGCCCGAGACTCAGGCGGGCTCGAGCAGTACTTC. Translation: CASSLARDSGGLEQYF.